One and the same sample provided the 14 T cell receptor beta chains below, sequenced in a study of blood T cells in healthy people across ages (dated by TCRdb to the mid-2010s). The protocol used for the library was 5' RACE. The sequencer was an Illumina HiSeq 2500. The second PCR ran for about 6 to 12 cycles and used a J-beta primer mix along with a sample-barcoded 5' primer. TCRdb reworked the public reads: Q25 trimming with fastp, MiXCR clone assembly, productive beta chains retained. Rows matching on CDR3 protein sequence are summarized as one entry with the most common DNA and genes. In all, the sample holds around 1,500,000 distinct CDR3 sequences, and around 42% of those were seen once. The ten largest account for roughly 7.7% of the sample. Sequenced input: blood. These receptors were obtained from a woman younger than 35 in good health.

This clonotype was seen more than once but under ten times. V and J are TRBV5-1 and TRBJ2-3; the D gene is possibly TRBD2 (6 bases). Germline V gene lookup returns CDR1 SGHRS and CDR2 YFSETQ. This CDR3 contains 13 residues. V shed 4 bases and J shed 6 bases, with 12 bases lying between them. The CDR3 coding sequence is TGCGCCAGCAGCGTGGGGACTCTCGATACGCAGTATTTT. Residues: CASSVGTLDTQYF.

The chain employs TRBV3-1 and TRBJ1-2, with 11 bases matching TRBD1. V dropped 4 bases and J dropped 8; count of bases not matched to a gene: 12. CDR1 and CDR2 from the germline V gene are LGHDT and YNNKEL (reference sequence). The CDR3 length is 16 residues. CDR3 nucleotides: TGTGCCAGCAGCCTGAAACGCGGGACAGGGGGTAAAGGCTACACCTTC. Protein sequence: CASSLKRGTGGKGYTF.

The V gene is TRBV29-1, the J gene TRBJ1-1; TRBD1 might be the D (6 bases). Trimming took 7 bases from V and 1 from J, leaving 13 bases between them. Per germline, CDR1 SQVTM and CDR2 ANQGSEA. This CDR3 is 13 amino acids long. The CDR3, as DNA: TGCAGCGCCCGATTGGGGGCGAACACTGAAGCTTTCTTT. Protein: CSARLGANTEAFF.

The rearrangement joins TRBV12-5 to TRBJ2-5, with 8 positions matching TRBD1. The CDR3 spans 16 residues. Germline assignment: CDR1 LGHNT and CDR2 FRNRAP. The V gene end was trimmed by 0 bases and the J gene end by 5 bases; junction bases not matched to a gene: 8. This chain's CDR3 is CASGLVLHRGSETQYF. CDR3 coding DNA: TGTGCTAGTGGTTTGGTACTGCACAGGGGGTCGGAGACCCAGTACTTC.

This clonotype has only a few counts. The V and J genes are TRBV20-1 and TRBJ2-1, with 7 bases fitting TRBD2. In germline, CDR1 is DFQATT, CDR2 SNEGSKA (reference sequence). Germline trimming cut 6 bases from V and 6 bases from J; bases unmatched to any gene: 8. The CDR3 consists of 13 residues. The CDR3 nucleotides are TGCAGTGCCCGGGCGGGAGTATCCAATGAGCAGTTCTTC. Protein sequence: CSARAGVSNEQFF.

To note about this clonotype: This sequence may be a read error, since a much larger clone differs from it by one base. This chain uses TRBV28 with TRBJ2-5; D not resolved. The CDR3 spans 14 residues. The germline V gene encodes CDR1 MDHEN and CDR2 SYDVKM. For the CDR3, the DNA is TGTGCCAACAGTTTCCACGTATGGGCGGAGACCCAGTACTTC. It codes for CANSFHVWAETQYF.

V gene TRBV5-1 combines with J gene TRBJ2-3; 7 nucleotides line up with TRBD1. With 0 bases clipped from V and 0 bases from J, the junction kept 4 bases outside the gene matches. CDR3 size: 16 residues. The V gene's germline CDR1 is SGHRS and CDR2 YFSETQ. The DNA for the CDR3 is TGCGCCAGCAGCTTGGGAGGGGGCCTAAGCACAGATACGCAGTATTTT. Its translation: CASSLGGGLSTDTQYF.

As DNA, the CDR3 is TGTGCCACCAGTGATCCCTCTCTCTCCGGGAAGAGTGGGAATGAGCAGTTCTTC. This translates into CATSDPSLSGKSGNEQFF. The rearrangement links TRBV24-1 to TRBJ2-1; D perhaps matches TRBD2 (5 bases). Germline CDR1 is KGHDR and CDR2 is SFDVKD. The V gene lost 3 bases and the J gene lost 7 bases, with 24 bases spanning the gap. This CDR3 is built from 18 residues.

The CDR3, as DNA: TGCGCCAGCAGCTTGGCGACAGGCGTGGAGACCCAGTACTTC. This encodes CASSLATGVETQYF. This chain uses TRBV5-1 with TRBJ2-5; D perhaps matches TRBD1 (6 bases). V lost 0 bases, J lost 5 bases, and 11 bases lay in between. Germline V CDR1 and CDR2: SGHRS, YFSETQ. The CDR3 runs to 14 residues.

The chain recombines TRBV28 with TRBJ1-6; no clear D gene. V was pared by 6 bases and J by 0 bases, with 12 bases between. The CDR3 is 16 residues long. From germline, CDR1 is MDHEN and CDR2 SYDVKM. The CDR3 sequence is CASSPRSLSYNSPLHF. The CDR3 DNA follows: TGTGCCAGCAGCCCGCGAAGCCTCTCCTATAATTCACCCCTCCACTTT.

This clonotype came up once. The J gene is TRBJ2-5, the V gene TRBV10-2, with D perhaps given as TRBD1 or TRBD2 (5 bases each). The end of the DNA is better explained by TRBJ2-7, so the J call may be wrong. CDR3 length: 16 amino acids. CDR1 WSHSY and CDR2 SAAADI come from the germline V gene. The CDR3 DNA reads TGCGCCAGCAGCAACCTCTGGCAGGGAGCTACCTACGAGCAGTACTTC. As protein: CASSNLWQGATYEQYF.

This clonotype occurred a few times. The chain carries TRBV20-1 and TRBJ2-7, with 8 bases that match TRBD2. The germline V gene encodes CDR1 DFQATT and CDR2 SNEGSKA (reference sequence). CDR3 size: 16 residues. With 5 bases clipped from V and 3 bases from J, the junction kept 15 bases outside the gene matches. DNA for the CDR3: TGCAGTGCTGCAGCACCGGGACTAGTGAGAGGCTACGAGCAGTACTTC. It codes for CSAAAPGLVRGYEQYF.

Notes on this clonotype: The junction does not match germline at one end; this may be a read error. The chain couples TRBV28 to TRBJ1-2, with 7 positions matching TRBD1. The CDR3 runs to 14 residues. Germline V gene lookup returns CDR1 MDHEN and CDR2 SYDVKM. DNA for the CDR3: TGTGCCATCAGTTTCAGGACAGGAGGAGATGGCTACACCTTC. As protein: CAISFRTGGDGYTF.

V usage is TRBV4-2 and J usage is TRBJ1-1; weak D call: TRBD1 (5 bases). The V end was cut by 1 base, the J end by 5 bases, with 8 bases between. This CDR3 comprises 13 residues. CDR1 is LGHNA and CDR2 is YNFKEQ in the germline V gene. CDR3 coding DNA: TGTGCCAGCAGCCAAGCTCGGGGGACTGAAGCTTTCTTT. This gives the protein CASSQARGTEAFF.